The 23 T cell receptor beta chains presented below share a single source sample, sequenced in a study of T-cell reconstitution after alpha-beta-depleted transplantation in children. Unique molecular identifiers tagged the TCRbeta library. Via MiXCR, TCRdb re-called the PCR reads, giving one row per CDR3 protein. The sample has a few hundred thousand distinct CDR3 sequences; approximately 10% are singletons. The specimen was PBMCs from the stem cell graft donor, collected from the stem cell graft. Every receptor here comes from a human donor who donated a stem cell graft to a child with acute myeloid leukemia.

This clonotype was seen only a few times. V usage is TRBV4-2 and J usage is TRBJ2-1, with 13 bases that match TRBD2. Germline CDR1 LGHNA, CDR2 YNFKEQ. CDR3 length: 20 amino acids. J lost 6 bases, V lost 0 bases, and 14 bases had no gene match. CDR3 nucleotides: TGTGCCAGCAGCCAAGATCTACTAGCGGGGGGGGGAGGGAAGCTCAATGAGCAGTTCTTC. This codes for CASSQDLLAGGGGKLNEQFF.

This clonotype was seen ten or more times. The V call is TRBV20-1, the J call TRBJ2-1, with 11 bases identical to TRBD2. CDR3 length: 14 amino acids. After removal of 6 bases from V and 8 bases from J, the junction contained 9 bases not matched to a gene. The V gene's germline CDR1 is DFQATT and CDR2 SNEGSKA (reference sequence). The CDR3 region has the DNA TGCAGTGCATATAGCGGGAGGGCACAACATGAGCAGTTCTTC. It encodes CSAYSGRAQHEQFF.

This clonotype was detected a few times. The rearrangement joins TRBV10-3 to TRBJ2-1; 10 nucleotides agree with TRBD2. The J segment lost 9 bases and the V segment lost 6 bases, leaving 5 bases of the junction unmatched. This CDR3 spans 13 amino acids. Germline-derived CDR1 and CDR2 are ENHRY and SYGVKD. For the CDR3, the DNA is TGTGCCATCAGGGCTAGCGGGGGTGTTGAGCAGTTCTTC. Encoded protein: CAIRASGGVEQFF.

This clonotype was seen ten or more times. V is TRBV5-1 and J is TRBJ1-1; possibly TRBD1 for D (5 bases). The CDR3 has 13 amino acids. V was pared by 3 bases and J by 4 bases, with 10 bases between. Germline values: CDR1 SGHRS, CDR2 YFSETQ. The CDR3 region has the DNA TGCGCCAGCAGCTCAGGAGGGACCACTGAAGCTTTCTTT. Amino acid sequence: CASSSGGTTEAFF. Combining the CDR3 with reference TRBV5-1 and TRBJ1-1 gives the whole variable domain KAGVTQTPRYLIKTRGQQVTLSCSPISGHRSVSWYQQTPGQGLQFLFEYFSETQRNKGNFPGRFSGRQFSNSRSEMNVSTLELGDSALYLCASSSGGTTEAFFGQGTRLTVV.

The chain links TRBV5-5 to TRBJ2-1, with D possibly being TRBD1 (6 bases). This CDR3 spans 14 amino acids. Germline values: CDR1 SGHKS, CDR2 YYEKEE (reference sequence). Trimming shortened V by 0 bases and J by 7 bases, and 11 bases separated the two germline ends. The CDR3 spells CASSLVGTINEQFF. CDR3 coding DNA: TGTGCCAGCAGCTTGGTCGGGACAATTAATGAGCAGTTCTTC.

V gene TRBV20-1 combines with J gene TRBJ1-1; 9 nucleotides agree with TRBD1. V was pared by 5 bases and J by 4 bases, with 5 bases of the junction left unmatched. From germline, CDR1 is DFQATT and CDR2 SNEGSKA (reference sequence). The CDR3 has 13 amino acids. The CDR3 sequence: CSARTGGFTEAFF. Written as DNA, the CDR3 is TGCAGTGCTCGCACAGGGGGCTTCACTGAAGCTTTCTTT.

The chain uses TRBV6-5 and TRBJ2-7; D possibly matches TRBD1 or TRBD2 (5 bases each). In germline, CDR1 is MNHEY, CDR2 SVGAGI. This CDR3 is built from 12 residues. Trimming removed 11 bases from V and 3 bases from J, with 14 bases in between. This chain's CDR3 is CAVRAGGYEQYF. CDR3 nucleotide sequence: TGTGCCGTCAGGGCAGGAGGCTACGAGCAGTACTTC.

The rearrangement joins TRBV5-1 to TRBJ1-1; D gene uncertain. There are 15 residues in the CDR3. Trimming pared 0 bases from V and 2 bases from J, leaving 11 bases between. Germline loops: CDR1 SGHRS, CDR2 YFSETQ. The CDR3 bases are TGCGCCAGCAGCTTGGCGCTAGGGTACAACACTGAAGCTTTCTTT. Amino acids: CASSLALGYNTEAFF.

This clonotype has more than one count but fewer than ten. The V call is TRBV16, the J call TRBJ2-7; D possibly matches TRBD1 or TRBD2 (5 bases each). From germline, CDR1 is KGHSY and CDR2 FQNENV. V shed 2 bases and J shed 5 bases, with 16 bases lying between them. The CDR3 is 15 residues long. As DNA, the CDR3 is TGTGCCAGCAGCCAAGCTCGGGGTTTGGGGGACGAGCAGTACTTC. Translated, it gives CASSQARGLGDEQYF.

The chain carries TRBV25-1 and TRBJ2-7; 7 bases map to TRBD1. Germline CDR1 is MGHDK and CDR2 is SYGVNS. Losses at the gene ends were 4 bases for V and 5 bases for J; bases not matched to a gene: 14. The CDR3 contains 16 residues. The CDR3 sequence is CASSGPDRDPLDEQYF. CDR3 DNA: TGTGCCAGCAGTGGCCCTGACAGGGACCCATTGGACGAGCAGTACTTC.

This clonotype was counted at least ten times. The chain carries TRBV20-1 and TRBJ1-4; unclear D gene. V lost 4 bases to trimming and J lost 4 bases, with 10 bases between them. Germline CDR1 and CDR2: DFQATT and SNEGSKA (reference sequence). This CDR3 region has 13 residues. This chain's CDR3 is CSAKGGFNEKLFF. The CDR3 region has the DNA TGCAGTGCTAAAGGAGGGTTTAATGAAAAACTGTTTTTT.

This chain joins TRBV4-3 and TRBJ2-2; 9 positions agree with TRBD2. This CDR3 has 17 residues. In germline, CDR1 is LGHNA, CDR2 YSLEER. Losses at the gene ends were 6 bases for V and 6 bases for J; bases not matched to a gene: 14. The DNA for the CDR3 is TGCGCCAGCAGTCAAAAGGTGCGGGAGGGGGTCGCCGGGGAGCTGTTTTTT. Translating it yields CASSQKVREGVAGELFF.

V gene TRBV10-3 combines with J gene TRBJ2-7; D possibly corresponds to TRBD1 (6 bases). Deletions cut 4 bases from V and 0 bases from J, with 13 bases between. The CDR3 is 15 amino acids. Germline lookup yields CDR1 ENHRY and CDR2 SYGVKD. CDR3 loop: CAISGQGSLSYEQYF. The CDR3 DNA reads TGTGCCATCAGTGGCCAGGGGTCCCTCTCCTACGAGCAGTACTTC.

This clonotype has just a few counts. The J gene is TRBJ1-2, the V gene TRBV20-1; D may be TRBD1 (5 bases). The V gene's germline CDR1 is DFQATT and CDR2 SNEGSKA (reference sequence). Deletions cut 6 bases from V and 2 bases from J, with 16 bases between. CDR3 size: 14 residues. The CDR3: CSATRQGGNYGYTF. For the CDR3, the DNA is TGCAGTGCCACCAGGCAGGGTGGGAACTATGGCTACACCTTC.

The table lists this clonotype with a few counts. This chain links TRBV7-2 with TRBJ2-7; 10 bases align to TRBD2. V shed 5 bases and J 2 bases; nucleotides not matched to a gene: 3. The CDR3 covers 14 residues. The V gene's germline CDR1 is SGHTA and CDR2 FQGNSA. This CDR3 is CASSRTSGTYEQYF. The DNA for the CDR3 is TGTGCCAGCAGCCGGACTAGCGGAACCTACGAGCAGTACTTC.

This clonotype was picked up a small number of times. This chain links TRBV6-1 with TRBJ2-1; 8 bases line up with TRBD2. Germline CDR1 is MNHNS and CDR2 is SASEGT. The CDR3 contains 13 residues. J gave up 10 bases and V 2 bases, and 4 bases lay outside the gene matches. CDR3 sequence reads: CASSEWRGAEQFF. The DNA for the CDR3 is TGTGCCAGCAGTGAATGGCGGGGGGCAGAGCAGTTCTTC.

This clonotype was recorded many times. V gene TRBV18 combines with J gene TRBJ1-5; D is unresolved. Trimming stripped 0 bases from V and 7 bases from J, with 4 bases between. Per the germline V gene, CDR1 is KGHSH and CDR2 is LQKENI. CDR3 length equals 12 residues. The CDR3 sequence is CASSPPGQPQHF. CDR3 bases: TGTGCCAGCTCACCACCGGGGCAGCCCCAGCATTTT.

This clonotype occurred a few times. This chain joins TRBV12-3 or TRBV12-4 and TRBJ2-5; TRBD2 agrees at 7 bases. CDR3 size: 16 residues. Losses at the gene ends were 6 bases for V and 5 bases for J; bases not matched to a gene: 15. Written as DNA, the CDR3 is TGTGCCAGCAGGTCTGGCGGGAGCCACCCCGGGGAGACCCAGTACTTC. It is translated as CASRSGGSHPGETQYF.

The chain recombines TRBV4-2 with TRBJ2-6; D unresolved. The germline V and J ends were trimmed by 0 bases and 0 bases, with 12 bases remaining between them. Germline assignment: CDR1 LGHNA and CDR2 YNFKEQ. The CDR3 covers 18 residues. CDR3 sequence (DNA): TGTGCCAGCAGCCAAGAAGCGTTCGATCTCTCTGGGGCCAACGTCCTGACTTTC. Protein: CASSQEAFDLSGANVLTF.

In its sample, this clonotype was seen a few times. The gene calls are TRBV5-1 and TRBJ2-1, with a tentative D call TRBD2 (6 bases). Germline CDR1 and CDR2: SGHRS and YFSETQ. The CDR3 has 18 residues. Trimming shortened V by 0 bases and J by 0 bases, and 16 bases separated the two germline ends. CDR3: CASSLVAGIPRSYNEQFF. For the CDR3, the DNA is TGCGCCAGCAGCTTGGTGGCGGGGATACCCCGCTCCTACAATGAGCAGTTCTTC.

The J gene is TRBJ2-7, the V gene TRBV20-1, with D unclear. Germline V CDR1 and CDR2: DFQATT, SNEGSKA (reference sequence). Trimming stripped 1 base from V and 0 bases from J, with 4 bases between. CDR3 length equals 12 residues. The CDR3 DNA is TGCAGTGCTAGAGTCAGCTCCTACGAGCAGTACTTC. As protein: CSARVSSYEQYF.

The chain uses TRBV7-9 and TRBJ2-7, with 8 positions matching TRBD1. The CDR3 is 18 amino acids. Germline V lookup: CDR1 SEHNR, CDR2 FQNEAQ (reference sequence). V was pared by 2 bases and J by 0 bases, with 12 bases of the junction left unmatched. The CDR3 loop is CASSLIVAGGLPSYEQYF. CDR3 DNA sequence: TGTGCCAGCAGCTTAATCGTCGCAGGGGGCCTCCCCTCCTACGAGCAGTACTTC.

A few counts support this clonotype. The chain recombines TRBV5-1 with TRBJ1-5; unclear D gene. Germline V gene sequence: CDR1 SGHRS, CDR2 YFSETQ. This CDR3 has 15 amino acids. Trimming stripped 1 base from V and 4 bases from J, with 12 bases between. The CDR3, as DNA: TGCGCCAGCAGCTTGTCGGACGGAGATAATCAGCCCCAGCATTTT. Its translation is CASSLSDGDNQPQHF.